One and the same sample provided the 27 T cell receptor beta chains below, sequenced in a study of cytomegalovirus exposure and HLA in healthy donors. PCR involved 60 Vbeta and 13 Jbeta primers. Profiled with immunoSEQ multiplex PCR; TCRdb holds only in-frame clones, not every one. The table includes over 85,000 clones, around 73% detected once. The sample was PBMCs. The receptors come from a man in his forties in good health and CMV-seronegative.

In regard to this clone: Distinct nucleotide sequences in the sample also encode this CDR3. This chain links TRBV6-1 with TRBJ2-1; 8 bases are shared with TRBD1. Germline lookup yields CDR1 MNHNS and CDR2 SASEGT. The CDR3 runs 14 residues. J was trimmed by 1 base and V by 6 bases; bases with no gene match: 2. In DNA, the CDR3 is TGTGCCAGCAGCGGACAGGGATCCTACAATGAGCAGTTCTTC. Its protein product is CASSGQGSYNEQFF.

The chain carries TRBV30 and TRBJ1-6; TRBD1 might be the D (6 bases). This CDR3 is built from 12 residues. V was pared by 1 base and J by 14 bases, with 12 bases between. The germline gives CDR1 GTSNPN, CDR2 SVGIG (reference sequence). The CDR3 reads CAWSDSPGALHF. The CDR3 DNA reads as TGTGCCTGGAGTGATTCTCCAGGGGCCCTCCACTTT.

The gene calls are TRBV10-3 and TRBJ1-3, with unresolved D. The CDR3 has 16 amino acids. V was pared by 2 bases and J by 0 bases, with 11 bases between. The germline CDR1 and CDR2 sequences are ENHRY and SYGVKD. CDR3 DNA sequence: TGTGCCATCAGTGAGGAGGCTGGCGGCTCTGGAAACACCATATATTTT. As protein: CAISEEAGGSGNTIYF.

The CDR3 DNA is TGTGCCAGCAGCCACTCCAAACGGTCATTAATGAACACTGAAGCTTTCTTT. This sequence encodes CASSHSKRSLMNTEAFF. This chain connects TRBV2 to TRBJ1-1; D is uncertain. Germline CDR1 reads SNHLY; CDR2 reads FYNNEI. CDR3 length: 17 residues. V was trimmed by 6 bases and J by 0 bases, leaving 20 bases between them. The entire variable domain, with the rest obtained from reference TRBV2 and TRBJ1-1, is as follows: EPEVTQTPSHQVTQMGQEVILRCVPISNHLYFYWYRQILGQKVEFLVSFYNNEISEKSEIFDDQFSVERPDGSNFTLKIRSTKLEDSAMYFCASSHSKRSLMNTEAFFGQGTRLTVV.

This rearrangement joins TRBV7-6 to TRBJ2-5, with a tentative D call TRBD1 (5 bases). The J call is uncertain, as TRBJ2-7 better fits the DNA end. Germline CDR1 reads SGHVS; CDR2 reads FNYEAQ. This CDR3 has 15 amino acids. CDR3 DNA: TGTGCCAGCAGCCTCACTCAGGGATCTCAGGGCGAGCAGTACTTC. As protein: CASSLTQGSQGEQYF.

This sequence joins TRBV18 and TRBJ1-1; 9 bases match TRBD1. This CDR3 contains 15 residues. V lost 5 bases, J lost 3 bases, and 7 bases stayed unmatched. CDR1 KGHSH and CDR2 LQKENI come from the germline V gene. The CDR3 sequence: CASSAGQGRDTEAFF. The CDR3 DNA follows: TGTGCCAGCTCAGCGGGACAGGGAAGGGACACTGAAGCTTTCTTT.

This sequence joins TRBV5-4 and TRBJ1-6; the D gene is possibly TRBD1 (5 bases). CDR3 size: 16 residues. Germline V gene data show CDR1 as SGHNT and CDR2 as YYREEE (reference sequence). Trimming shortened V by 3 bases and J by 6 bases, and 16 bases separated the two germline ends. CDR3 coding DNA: TGTGCCAGCAGCTCACGGGTGGGGGGAAGTAATTCACCCCTCCACTTT. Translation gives CASSSRVGGSNSPLHF. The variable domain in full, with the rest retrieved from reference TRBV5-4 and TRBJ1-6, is ETGVTQSPTHLIKTRGQQVTLRCSSQSGHNTVSWYQQALGQGPQFIFQYYREEENGRGNFPPRFSGLQFPNYSSELNVNALELDDSALYLCASSSRVGGSNSPLHFGNGTRLTVT.

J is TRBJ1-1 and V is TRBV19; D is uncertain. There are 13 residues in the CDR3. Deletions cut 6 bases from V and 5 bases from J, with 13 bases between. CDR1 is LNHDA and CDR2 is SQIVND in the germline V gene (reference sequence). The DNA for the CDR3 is TGTGCCAGTAGCGACGGATTCGGGACTGAAGCTTTCTTT. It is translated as CASSDGFGTEAFF.

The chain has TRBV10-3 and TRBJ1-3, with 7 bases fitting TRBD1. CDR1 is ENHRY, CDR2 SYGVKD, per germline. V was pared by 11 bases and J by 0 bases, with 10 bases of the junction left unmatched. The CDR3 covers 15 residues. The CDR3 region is CASRDSVISGNTIYF. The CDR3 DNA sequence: TGTGCCTCCCGGGACAGCGTCATCTCTGGAAACACCATATATTTT.

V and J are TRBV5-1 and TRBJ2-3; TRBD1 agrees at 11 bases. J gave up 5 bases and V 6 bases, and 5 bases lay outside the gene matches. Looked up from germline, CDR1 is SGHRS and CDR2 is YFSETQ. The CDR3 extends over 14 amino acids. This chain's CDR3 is CASTRDRGVDTQYF. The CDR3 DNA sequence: TGCGCCAGCACACGGGACAGGGGGGTAGATACGCAGTATTTT. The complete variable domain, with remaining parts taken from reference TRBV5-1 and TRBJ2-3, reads KAGVTQTPRYLIKTRGQQVTLSCSPISGHRSVSWYQQTPGQGLQFLFEYFSETQRNKGNFPGRFSGRQFSNSRSEMNVSTLELGDSALYLCASTRDRGVDTQYFGPGTRLTVL.

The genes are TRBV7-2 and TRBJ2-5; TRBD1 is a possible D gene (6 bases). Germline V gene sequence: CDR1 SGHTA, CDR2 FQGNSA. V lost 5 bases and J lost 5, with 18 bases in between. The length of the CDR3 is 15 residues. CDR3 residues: CASSPHQGTQETQYF. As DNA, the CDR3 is TGTGCCAGCAGCCCCCACCAGGGGACGCAGGAGACCCAGTACTTC. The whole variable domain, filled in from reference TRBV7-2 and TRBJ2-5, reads GAGVSQSPSNKVTEKGKDVELRCDPISGHTALYWYRQSLGQGLEFLIYFQGNSAPDKSGLPSDRFSAERTGGSVSTLTIQRTQQEDSAVYLCASSPHQGTQETQYFGPGTRLLVL.

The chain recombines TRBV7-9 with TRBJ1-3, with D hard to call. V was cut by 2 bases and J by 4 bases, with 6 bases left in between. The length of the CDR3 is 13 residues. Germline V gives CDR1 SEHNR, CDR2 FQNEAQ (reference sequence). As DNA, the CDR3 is TGTGCCAGCAGCTTATCCGGGGGAAACACCATATATTTT. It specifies CASSLSGGNTIYF.

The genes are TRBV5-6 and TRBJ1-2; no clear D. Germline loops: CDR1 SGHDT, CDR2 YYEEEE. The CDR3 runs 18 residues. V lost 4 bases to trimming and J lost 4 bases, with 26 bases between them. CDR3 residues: CASSQVPQRTLMLYGYTF. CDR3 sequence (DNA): TGTGCCAGCAGCCAAGTACCTCAACGGACTCTAATGCTCTATGGCTACACCTTC.

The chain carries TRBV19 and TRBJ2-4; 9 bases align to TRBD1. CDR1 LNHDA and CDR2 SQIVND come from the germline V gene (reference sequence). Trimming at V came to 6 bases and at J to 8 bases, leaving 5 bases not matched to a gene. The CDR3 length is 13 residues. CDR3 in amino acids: CASSPGQGYIQYF. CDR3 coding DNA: TGTGCCAGTAGCCCGGGACAGGGATACATTCAGTACTTC.

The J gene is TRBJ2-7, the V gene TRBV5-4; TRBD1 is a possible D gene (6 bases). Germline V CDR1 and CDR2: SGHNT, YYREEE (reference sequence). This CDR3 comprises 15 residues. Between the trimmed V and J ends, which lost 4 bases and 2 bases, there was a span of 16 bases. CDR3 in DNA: TGTGCCAGCAGCCGTTCCTTCAGGGGAACCTACGAGCAGTACTTC. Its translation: CASSRSFRGTYEQYF.

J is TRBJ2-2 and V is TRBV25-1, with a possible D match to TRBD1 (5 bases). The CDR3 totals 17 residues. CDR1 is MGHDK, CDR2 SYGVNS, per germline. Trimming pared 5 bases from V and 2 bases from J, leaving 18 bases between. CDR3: CASSPRVGQGNTGELFF. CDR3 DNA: TGTGCCAGCAGTCCTAGGGTCGGGCAGGGAAACACCGGGGAGCTGTTTTTT.

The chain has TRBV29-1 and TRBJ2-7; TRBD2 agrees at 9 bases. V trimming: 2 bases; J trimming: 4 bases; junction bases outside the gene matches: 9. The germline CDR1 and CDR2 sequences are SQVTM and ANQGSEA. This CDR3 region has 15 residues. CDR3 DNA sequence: TGCAGCGTTGAAACCGGGACTAGCAAAAAGTACGAGCAGTACTTC. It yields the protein CSVETGTSKKYEQYF.

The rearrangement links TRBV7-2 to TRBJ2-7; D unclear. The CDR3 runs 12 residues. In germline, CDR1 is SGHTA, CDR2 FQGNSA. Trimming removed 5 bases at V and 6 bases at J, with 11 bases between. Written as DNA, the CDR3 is TGTGCCAGCAGCCCGGCGCGCGGCGAGCAGTACTTC. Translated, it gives CASSPARGEQYF.

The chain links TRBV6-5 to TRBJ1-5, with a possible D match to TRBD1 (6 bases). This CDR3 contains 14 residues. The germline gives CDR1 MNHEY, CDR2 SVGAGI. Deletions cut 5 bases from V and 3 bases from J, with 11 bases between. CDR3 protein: CASSRGGDNQPQHF. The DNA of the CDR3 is TGTGCCAGCAGTAGGGGGGGGGACAATCAGCCCCAGCATTTT.

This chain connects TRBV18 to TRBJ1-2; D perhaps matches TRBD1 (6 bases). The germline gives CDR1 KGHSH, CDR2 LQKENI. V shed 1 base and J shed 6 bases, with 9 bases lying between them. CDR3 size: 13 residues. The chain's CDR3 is CASSPQGVDGYTF. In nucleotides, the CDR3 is TGTGCCAGCTCACCACAGGGGGTAGATGGCTACACCTTC. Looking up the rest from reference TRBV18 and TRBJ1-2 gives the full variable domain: NAGVMQNPRHLVRRRGQEARLRCSPMKGHSHVYWYRQLPEEGLKFMVYLQKENIIDESGMPKERFSAEFPKEGPSILRIQQVVRGDSAAYFCASSPQGVDGYTFGSGTRLTVV.

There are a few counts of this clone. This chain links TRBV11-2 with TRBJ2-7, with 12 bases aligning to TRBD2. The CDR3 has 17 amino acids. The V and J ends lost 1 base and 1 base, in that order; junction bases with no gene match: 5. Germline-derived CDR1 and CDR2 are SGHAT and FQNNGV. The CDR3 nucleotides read TGTGCCAGCAGCTTAGCACTAGCGGGAGGTCAATCCTACGAGCAGTACTTC. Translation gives CASSLALAGGQSYEQYF.

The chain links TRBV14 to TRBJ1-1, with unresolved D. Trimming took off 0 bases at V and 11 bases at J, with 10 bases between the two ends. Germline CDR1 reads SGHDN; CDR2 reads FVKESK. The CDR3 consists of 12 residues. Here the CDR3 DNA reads TGTGCCAGCAGCCAAGAAACAGTTCGGGCTTTCTTT. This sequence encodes CASSQETVRAFF.

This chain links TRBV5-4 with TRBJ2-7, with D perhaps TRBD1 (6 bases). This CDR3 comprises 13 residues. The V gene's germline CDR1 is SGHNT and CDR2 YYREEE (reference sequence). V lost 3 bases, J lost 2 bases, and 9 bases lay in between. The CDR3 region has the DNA TGTGCCAGCAGCTCCGGACAGACCTACGAGCAGTACTTC. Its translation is CASSSGQTYEQYF.

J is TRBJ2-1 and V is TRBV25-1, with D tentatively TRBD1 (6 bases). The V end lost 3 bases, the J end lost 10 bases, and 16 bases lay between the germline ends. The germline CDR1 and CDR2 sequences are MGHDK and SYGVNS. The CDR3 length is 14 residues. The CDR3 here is CASSDRAGVGEQFF. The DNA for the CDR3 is TGTGCCAGCAGTGATCGTGCAGGGGTGGGCGAGCAGTTCTTC. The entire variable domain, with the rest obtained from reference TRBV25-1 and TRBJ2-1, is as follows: EADIYQTPRYLVIGTGKKITLECSQTMGHDKMYWYQQDPGMELHLIHYSYGVNSTEKGDLSSESTVSRIRTEHFPLTLESARPSHTSQYLCASSDRAGVGEQFFGPGTRLTVL.

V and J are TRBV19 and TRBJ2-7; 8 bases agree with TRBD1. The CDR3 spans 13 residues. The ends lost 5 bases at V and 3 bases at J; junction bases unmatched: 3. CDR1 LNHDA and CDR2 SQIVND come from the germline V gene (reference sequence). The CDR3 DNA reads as TGTGCCAGTAGTCCAGGGGGCTACTACGAGCAGTACTTC. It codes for CASSPGGYYEQYF.

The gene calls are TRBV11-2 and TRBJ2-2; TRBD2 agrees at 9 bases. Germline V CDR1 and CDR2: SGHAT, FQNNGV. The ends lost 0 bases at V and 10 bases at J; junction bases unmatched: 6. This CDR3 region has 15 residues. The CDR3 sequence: CASSLEKLAGAELFF. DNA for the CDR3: TGTGCCAGCAGCTTAGAGAAATTAGCGGGAGCGGAGCTGTTTTTT.

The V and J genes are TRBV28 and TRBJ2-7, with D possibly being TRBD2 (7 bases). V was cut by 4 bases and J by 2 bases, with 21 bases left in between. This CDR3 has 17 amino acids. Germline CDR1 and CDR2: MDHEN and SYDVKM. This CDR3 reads CASSWKRGGGYPYEQYF. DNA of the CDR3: TGTGCCAGCAGTTGGAAGAGGGGGGGAGGCTACCCCTACGAGCAGTACTTC.